What follows are 23 T cell receptor beta chains derived from one specimen sequenced in a study of blood T cell repertoires in COVID-19. Some clones are missing from TCRdb's copy, which holds only in-frame ones; the method was immunoSEQ multiplex PCR. Altogether more than 200,000 clones are present, around nine tenths being singletons, with the ten largest covering 1.5% to 2%. Sequencing input: PBMCs or T cells enriched from blood (not recorded which). Source of these receptors: a woman aged 45 to 65 who had recovered from COVID-19.

This clone came up once. The chain employs TRBV18 and TRBJ2-5, with D hard to call. Between the trimmed V and J ends, which lost 1 base and 2 bases, there was a span of 8 bases. CDR3 length: 14 amino acids. The V gene's germline CDR1 is KGHSH and CDR2 LQKENI. In DNA form, the CDR3 reads TGTGCCAGCTCACCACAGCGCGCGCAAGAGACCCAGTACTTC. Translation: CASSPQRAQETQYF.

The V and J genes are TRBV28 and TRBJ1-5; D unresolved. The CDR3 loop spans 14 amino acids. V was shortened by 2 bases and J by 4 bases, with 9 bases between the two germline ends. The germline gives CDR1 MDHEN, CDR2 SYDVKM. The DNA of the CDR3 is TGTGCCAGCAGTTTAACGGTCCGTAATCAGCCCCAGCATTTT. This gives the protein CASSLTVRNQPQHF.

The chain is built from TRBV11-3 and TRBJ1-1, with D tentatively TRBD1 (6 bases). V was pared by 4 bases and J by 3 bases, with 9 bases between. Germline V gives CDR1 SGHNT, CDR2 YENEEA. This CDR3 spans 13 amino acids. The CDR3 DNA is TGTGCCAGCAGCTGGACAGCGGACACTGAAGCTTTCTTT. This sequence encodes CASSWTADTEAFF.

This clone turned up a few times. The rearrangement joins TRBV5-1 to TRBJ1-1; perhaps TRBD1 as D (5 bases). V gave up 0 bases and J gave up 3 bases, with 12 bases separating them. This CDR3 has 15 amino acids. Germline loops: CDR1 SGHRS, CDR2 YFSETQ. The CDR3 coding sequence is TGCGCCAGCAGCTTGGATGAGGGGAGGGACACTGAAGCTTTCTTT. Its translation: CASSLDEGRDTEAFF. Filled out from reference TRBV5-1 and TRBJ1-1, the complete variable domain reads KAGVTQTPRYLIKTRGQQVTLSCSPISGHRSVSWYQQTPGQGLQFLFEYFSETQRNKGNFPGRFSGRQFSNSRSEMNVSTLELGDSALYLCASSLDEGRDTEAFFGQGTRLTVV.

The V gene is TRBV2, the J gene TRBJ2-1, with 7 bases identical to TRBD2. Germline V gene sequence: CDR1 SNHLY, CDR2 FYNNEI. This CDR3 spans 14 amino acids. Germline trimming cut 10 bases from V and 2 bases from J; bases unmatched to any gene: 8. In nucleotides, the CDR3 is TGTGCCACAAGCCGGGAGGCCCCCTACAATGAGCAGTTCTTC. Its translation is CATSREAPYNEQFF.

This chain links TRBV10-3 with TRBJ1-5; D is possibly TRBD1 (5 bases). Between the trimmed V and J ends, which lost 8 bases and 2 bases, there was a span of 10 bases. Per the germline V gene, CDR1 is ENHRY and CDR2 is SYGVKD. The CDR3 length is 13 residues. CDR3 in amino acids: CAIRGGGNQPQHF. The CDR3 coding sequence is TGTGCCATCCGGGGGGGAGGCAATCAGCCCCAGCATTTT.

The chain employs TRBV28 and TRBJ2-7, with TRBD1 matching 9 bases. V was pared by 2 bases and J by 3 bases, with 8 bases of the junction left unmatched. The length of the CDR3 is 16 residues. Germline V gene lookup returns CDR1 MDHEN and CDR2 SYDVKM. The CDR3 loop is CASSLVGQGGGYEQYF. Written as DNA, the CDR3 is TGTGCCAGCAGTTTAGTGGGACAGGGAGGAGGCTACGAGCAGTACTTC.

The chain couples TRBV7-9 to TRBJ2-3; D might be TRBD1 (5 bases). Germline lookup yields CDR1 SEHNR and CDR2 FQNEAQ (reference sequence). The V end lost 0 bases, the J end lost 1 base, and 20 bases lay between the germline ends. The CDR3 extends over 19 amino acids. The DNA of the CDR3 is TGTGCCAGCAGCTTAGCGGTAGGGGCGCTGGATGTTGGCACAGATACGCAGTATTTT. Its protein is CASSLAVGALDVGTDTQYF.

V usage is TRBV30 and J usage is TRBJ2-7; the match to TRBD1 covers 8 bases. Germline trimming cut 3 bases from V and 0 bases from J; bases unmatched to any gene: 7. The CDR3 sequence is 15 residues long. The V gene's germline CDR1 is GTSNPN and CDR2 SVGIG (reference sequence). The DNA for the CDR3 is TGTGCCTGGAGACCGGGACAGGCATACTCCTACGAGCAGTACTTC. Its translation is CAWRPGQAYSYEQYF.

V is TRBV19 and J is TRBJ2-2; 8 bases align to TRBD2. CDR3 size: 16 residues. The germline V gene encodes CDR1 LNHDA and CDR2 SQIVND (reference sequence). J was trimmed by 2 bases and V by 3 bases; bases with no gene match: 5. CDR3 region: CASSIRLASNTGELFF. The CDR3, as DNA: TGTGCCAGTAGTATCCGACTAGCGAGTAACACCGGGGAGCTGTTTTTT.

There are a few counts of this clone. This chain connects TRBV11-2 to TRBJ2-7, with 9 bases matching TRBD2. J was trimmed by 6 bases and V by 4 bases; bases with no gene match: 10. CDR3 size: 15 residues. From germline, CDR1 is SGHAT and CDR2 FQNNGV. The CDR3 region has the DNA TGTGCCAGCAGCTCCCTAGCGGGAAAACCCGGCGAGCAGTACTTC. It translates to CASSSLAGKPGEQYF.

V usage is TRBV14 and J usage is TRBJ1-2, with 7 bases that match TRBD1. Losses at the gene ends were 4 bases for V and 6 bases for J; bases not matched to a gene: 5. The CDR3 is made up of 13 amino acids. Germline CDR1 and CDR2: SGHDN and FVKESK. CDR3: CASSRPDRDGYTF. The CDR3 DNA is TGTGCCAGCAGCCGCCCCGACAGGGATGGCTACACCTTC.

The V gene is TRBV4-2, the J gene TRBJ2-7; 8 bases are shared with TRBD1. This CDR3 is 15 amino acids long. Germline CDR1 LGHNA, CDR2 YNFKEQ. J was trimmed by 3 bases and V by 3 bases; bases with no gene match: 7. This CDR3 reads CASSQEDRGYYEQYF. The CDR3 bases are TGTGCCAGCAGCCAGGAAGACAGGGGTTACTACGAGCAGTACTTC.

The V and J genes are TRBV6-4 and TRBJ2-2; 7 bases match TRBD1. This CDR3 is 15 amino acids long. Unmatched junction bases numbered 5, after V lost 4 bases and J lost 3 bases. Germline lookup yields CDR1 MRHNA and CDR2 SNTAGT. The DNA of the CDR3 is TGTGCCAGCAGTGCCTCGGGGACAGACACCGGGGAGCTGTTTTTT. Residues: CASSASGTDTGELFF.

The chain recombines TRBV5-1 with TRBJ2-5; TRBD1 agrees at 10 bases. The V segment lost 7 bases and the J segment 2 bases; nucleotides outside the gene matches: 11. The CDR3 runs to 16 residues. Germline lookup yields CDR1 SGHRS and CDR2 YFSETQ. The DNA of the CDR3 is TGCGCCAGCTATCACGGTGGACAGGGGGGGCAAGAGACCCAGTACTTC. It translates to CASYHGGQGGQETQYF.

The CDR3 spells CASSLVTGPYEQYF. CDR3 sequence (DNA): TGTGCCAGCAGCTTAGTGACGGGTCCCTACGAGCAGTACTTC. The chain couples TRBV7-2 to TRBJ2-7; D unresolved. Trimming left V 1 base short and J 2 bases short, with 9 bases between. Germline V gene sequence: CDR1 SGHTA, CDR2 FQGNSA. This CDR3 has 14 amino acids.

The J gene is TRBJ2-1, the V gene TRBV10-3, with 14 bases fitting TRBD2. Germline-derived CDR1 and CDR2 are ENHRY and SYGVKD. The CDR3 runs 14 residues. After removal of 10 bases from V and 8 bases from J, the junction contained 7 bases not matched to a gene. DNA for the CDR3: TGTGCCACCGCGGGACTAGCGGGAGACGATGAGCAGTTCTTC. It specifies CATAGLAGDDEQFF.

The CDR3 sequence is CASSAHQGNGNTIYF. DNA for the CDR3: TGTGCCAGCAGCGCACACCAGGGGAACGGAAACACCATATATTTT. The V call is TRBV9, the J call TRBJ1-3, with D possibly being TRBD1 (6 bases). The CDR3 length is 15 residues. The germline V gene encodes CDR1 SGDLS and CDR2 YYNGEE. The V end lost 3 bases, the J end lost 4 bases, and 14 bases lay between the germline ends.

The chain links TRBV11-2 to TRBJ2-1, with 10 bases identical to TRBD2. Germline V gives CDR1 SGHAT, CDR2 FQNNGV. The CDR3 has 16 residues. V was clipped by 3 bases and J by 3 bases; unmatched bases: 5. The CDR3 DNA sequence: TGTGCCAGCAGCTTTAGCGGGAGGACCTTCTACAATGAGCAGTTCTTC. Translating gives CASSFSGRTFYNEQFF.

The chain is built from TRBV27 and TRBJ2-7, with 9 bases identical to TRBD1. J gave up 6 bases and V 5 bases, and 8 bases lay outside the gene matches. Germline V CDR1 and CDR2: MNHEY, SMNVEV (reference sequence). There are 14 residues in the CDR3. The CDR3 nucleotides read TGTGCCAGCAGTATCGGACAGGGGTTCCGCGAGCAGTACTTC. Amino acid sequence: CASSIGQGFREQYF.

The chain employs TRBV6-6 and TRBJ2-7; 8 nucleotides line up with TRBD2. Per the germline V gene, CDR1 is MNHNY and CDR2 is SVGAGI (reference sequence). The V gene end was trimmed by 5 bases and the J gene end by 0 bases; junction bases not matched to a gene: 12. The CDR3 loop spans 17 amino acids. The CDR3 nucleotides read TGTGCCAGCAGTAGATACGGGGGGGCAGGTAGCTCCTACGAGCAGTACTTC. It codes for CASSRYGGAGSSYEQYF.

The chain joins TRBV7-8 to TRBJ2-2; perhaps TRBD1 as D (5 bases). CDR1 is SGHVS, CDR2 FQNEAQ, per germline. CDR3 length equals 17 residues. Trimming removed 6 bases at V and 5 bases at J, with 22 bases between. The CDR3 nucleotides are TGTGCCAGCAGATATCCCCCTGGAACAGGTGGGACCGGGGAGCTGTTTTTT. This gives the protein CASRYPPGTGGTGELFF.

The chain is built from TRBV12-5 and TRBJ2-1; weak D call: TRBD2 (6 bases). Trimming took off 5 bases at V and 7 bases at J, with 18 bases between the two ends. The CDR3 sequence is 15 residues long. Germline V gene sequence: CDR1 LGHNT, CDR2 FRNRAP. The CDR3 region is CASGPPGGFVNEQFF. Written as DNA, the CDR3 is TGTGCTAGTGGTCCCCCCGGAGGGTTCGTAAATGAGCAGTTCTTC. Variable domain in full (rest from reference TRBV12-5 and TRBJ2-1): DARVTQTPRHKVTEMGQEVTMRCQPILGHNTVFWYRQTMMQGLELLAYFRNRAPLDDSGMPKDRFSAEMPDATLATLKIQPSEPRDSAVYFCASGPPGGFVNEQFFGPGTRLTVL.